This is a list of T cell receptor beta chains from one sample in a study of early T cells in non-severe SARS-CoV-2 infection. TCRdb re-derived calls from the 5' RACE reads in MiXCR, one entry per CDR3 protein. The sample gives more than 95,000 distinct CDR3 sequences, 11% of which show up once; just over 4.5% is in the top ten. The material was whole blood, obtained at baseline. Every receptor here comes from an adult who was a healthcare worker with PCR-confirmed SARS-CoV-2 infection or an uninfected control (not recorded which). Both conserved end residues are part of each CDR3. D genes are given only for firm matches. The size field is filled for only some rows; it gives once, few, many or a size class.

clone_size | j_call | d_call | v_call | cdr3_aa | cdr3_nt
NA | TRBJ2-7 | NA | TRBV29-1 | CSAAPEASSYEQYF | TGCAGCGCGGCCCCCGAGGCAAGCTCCTACGAGCAGTACTTC
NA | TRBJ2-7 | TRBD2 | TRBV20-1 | CSASKTSELYF | TGCAGTGCTAGCAAAACTAGCGAGTTGTACTTC
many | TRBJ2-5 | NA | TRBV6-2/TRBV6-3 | CASTPRGLRETQYF | TGTGCCAGCACCCCCAGGGGATTAAGAGAGACCCAGTACTTC
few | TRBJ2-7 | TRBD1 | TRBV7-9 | CASSPGTEPYEQYF | TGTGCCAGCAGCCCGGGGACAGAACCCTACGAGCAGTACTTC
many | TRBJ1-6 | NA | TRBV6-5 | CATGSGNSPLHF | TGTGCCACCGGTTCGGGTAATTCACCCCTCCACTTT
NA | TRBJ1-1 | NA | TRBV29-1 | CSVDRGSTEAFF | TGCAGCGTTGATCGGGGCAGCACTGAAGCTTTCTTT
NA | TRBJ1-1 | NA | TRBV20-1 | CSAPGGPTAEAFF | TGCAGTGCTCCCGGGGGGCCGACCGCTGAAGCTTTCTTT
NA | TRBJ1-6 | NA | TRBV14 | CASSHGNYNSPLHF | TGTGCCAGCAGCCATGGGAACTATAATTCACCCCTCCACTTT
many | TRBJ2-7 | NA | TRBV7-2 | CASSPDRDPSYEQYF | TGTGCCAGCAGCCCTGACCGGGACCCTTCCTACGAGCAGTACTTC
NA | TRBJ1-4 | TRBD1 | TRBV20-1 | CSARRVRGRPMEKLFF | TGCAGTGCTAGAAGGGTCAGGGGGCGGCCGATGGAAAAACTGTTTTTT
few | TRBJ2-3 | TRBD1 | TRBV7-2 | CASSLALGQGQDTQYF | TGTGCCAGCAGCTTAGCGTTGGGACAGGGCCAGGATACGCAGTATTTT
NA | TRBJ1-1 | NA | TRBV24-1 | CATSDPSMGTEAFF | TGTGCCACCAGTGACCCTAGTATGGGCACTGAAGCTTTCTTT
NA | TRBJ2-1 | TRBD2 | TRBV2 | CASRGTSGLSYNEQFF | TGTGCCAGCAGGGGGACTAGCGGCCTCTCCTACAATGAGCAGTTCTTC
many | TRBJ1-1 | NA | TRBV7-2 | CASSLGFGYTEAFF | TGTGCCAGCAGCTTAGGGTTCGGGTACACTGAAGCTTTCTTT
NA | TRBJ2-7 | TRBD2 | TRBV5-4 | CAGRRAGGYEQYF | TGTGCCGGAAGGCGTGCGGGAGGCTACGAGCAGTACTTC
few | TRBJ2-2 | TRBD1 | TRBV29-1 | CSVAGGVNTGELFF | TGCAGCGTTGCAGGGGGAGTTAACACCGGGGAGCTGTTTTTT
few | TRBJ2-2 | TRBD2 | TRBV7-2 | CASRTSGGNTGELFF | TGTGCCAGCAGGACTAGCGGAGGAAACACCGGGGAGCTGTTTTTT
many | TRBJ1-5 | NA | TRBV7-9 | CASSLENENQPQHF | TGTGCCAGCAGCTTAGAAAACGAAAATCAGCCCCAGCATTTT
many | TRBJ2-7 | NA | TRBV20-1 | CSASPRLRTYEQYF | TGCAGTGCTAGCCCCAGGCTCAGAACCTACGAGCAGTACTTC
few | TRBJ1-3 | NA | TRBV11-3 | CASSIGRANTIYF | TGTGCCAGCAGCATCGGACGGGCTAACACCATATATTTT
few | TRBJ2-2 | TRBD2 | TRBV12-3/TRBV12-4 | CASSPLAGASTGELFF | TGTGCCAGCAGCCCTCTAGCGGGGGCGAGCACCGGGGAGCTGTTTTTT
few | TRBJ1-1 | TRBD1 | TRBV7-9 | CANDRDNTEAFF | TGTGCCAACGACAGGGACAACACTGAAGCTTTCTTT
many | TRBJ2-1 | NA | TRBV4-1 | CASSQVTARSYNEQFF | TGCGCCAGCAGCCAAGTAACAGCCCGCTCCTACAATGAGCAGTTCTTC
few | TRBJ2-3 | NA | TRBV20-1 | CSARDRLVVTNPQYF | TGCAGTGCTAGAGATAGATTAGTAGTAACTAATCCGCAGTATTTT
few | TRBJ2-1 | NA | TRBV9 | CASSVASTPSNEQFF | TGTGCCAGCAGCGTAGCTTCGACGCCTAGCAATGAGCAGTTCTTC
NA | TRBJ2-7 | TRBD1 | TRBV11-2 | CASRGPGQGVEQYF | TGTGCCAGCAGAGGACCGGGACAGGGGGTCGAGCAGTACTTC
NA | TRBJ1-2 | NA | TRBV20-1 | CSVPTPDTNYGYTF | TGCAGTGTCCCAACCCCGGACACCAACTATGGCTACACCTTC
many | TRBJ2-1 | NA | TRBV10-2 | CASSVSGSFNEQFF | TGCGCCAGCAGTGTTAGCGGCTCCTTCAATGAGCAGTTCTTC
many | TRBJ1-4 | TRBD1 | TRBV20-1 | CSAADRARGSEKLFF | TGCAGTGCCGCAGACAGGGCCAGAGGTTCGGAAAAACTGTTTTTT
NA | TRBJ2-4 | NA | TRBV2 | CASSERGSLAKNIQYF | TGTGCCAGCAGTGAACGGGGTTCCCTAGCCAAAAACATTCAGTACTTC
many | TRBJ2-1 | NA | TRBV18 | CASSPMAGKQFF | TGTGCCAGCTCACCAATGGCAGGGAAGCAGTTCTTC
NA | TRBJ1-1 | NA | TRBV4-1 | CASSQTGIEAFF | TGCGCCAGCAGCCAAACGGGGATTGAAGCTTTCTTT
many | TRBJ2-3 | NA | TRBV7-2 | CASSTFRGKGLDTQYF | TGTGCCAGCAGCACCTTTCGGGGAAAGGGTTTAGATACGCAGTATTTT
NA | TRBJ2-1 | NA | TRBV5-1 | CASSLGQLTYNEQFF | TGCGCCAGCAGCTTGGGACAGCTGACCTACAATGAGCAGTTCTTC
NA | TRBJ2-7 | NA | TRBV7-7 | CASSYGPTYEQYF | TGTGCCAGCAGCTATGGACCTACCTACGAGCAGTACTTC
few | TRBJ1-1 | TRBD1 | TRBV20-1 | CSARWDRVGTEAFF | TGCAGTGCTAGGTGGGACAGGGTCGGCACTGAAGCTTTCTTT
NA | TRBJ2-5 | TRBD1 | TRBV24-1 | CATSAPDRGAKETQYF | TGTGCCACCAGTGCTCCCGACAGGGGGGCCAAAGAGACCCAGTACTTC
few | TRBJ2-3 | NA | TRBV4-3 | CASSQEDKRTDTQYF | TGCGCCAGCAGCCAAGAAGACAAACGCACAGATACGCAGTATTTT
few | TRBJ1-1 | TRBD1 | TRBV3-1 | CASSFRQGGTEAFF | TGTGCCAGCAGCTTCAGACAGGGGGGCACTGAAGCTTTCTTT
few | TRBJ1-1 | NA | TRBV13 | CASSPPDRMNTEAFF | TGTGCCAGCAGTCCGCCGGACAGAATGAACACTGAAGCTTTCTTT